This T cell receptor (beta chain) was sequenced during a study of cytomegalovirus exposure and HLA in healthy donors. Whole-study results and caveats: The majority of CMV-associated TCR beta chains were reported as apparently HLA-restricted in a later analysis. Earlier results showed most TCR beta V segments being productive about 87% or about 30% of the time.

On this clone: Antigen specificity is unknown.

The PCR had 60 Vbeta and 13 Jbeta primers. Sequencing was performed with immunoSEQ multiplex PCR; in TCRdb, only in-frame clones are kept and a portion is missing. The sample has roughly 160,000 clones; roughly 79% are singletons. Between the trimmed V and J ends, which lost 0 bases and 1 base, there was a span of 16 bases. The germline gives CDR1 SGHDN, CDR2 FVKESK. CDR3 length equals 17 residues. Material: PBMCs. This clonotype was obtained from a woman aged 45-65 years in good health and CMV-seronegative. This chain connects TRBV14 to TRBJ2-7, with D hard to call. The CDR3 loop is CASSQELSPGFSYEQYF. The CDR3 coding sequence is TGTGCCAGCAGCCAAGAGCTATCACCCGGGTTTTCCTACGAGCAGTACTTC.